This T cell receptor (beta chain) was obtained from a study of beta chain features in type 1 diabetes (dated by TCRdb to 2016 to 2019). Study-wide context: Patients and healthy donors did not differ in mean age, gender distribution, total cell number or subset yield. Whereas all 30 or so donors provided naive and central memory subsets, regulatory and stem cell-like memory subsets were isolated from just 8 patients and about eight healthy donors. The study compared TCRB repertoires of sorted circulating CD4+ T cell subsets between recently diagnosed type 1 diabetes patients and matched healthy donors. A total of roughly 110 million sorted cells were examined across all samples, and the number of cells per subset was strongly correlated with RNA yield. Broad study findings and their caveats: Because cDNA rather than genomic DNA was sequenced, highly expressing activated cells could have been over-represented, although no difference in activation and CD3 levels was found between groups. In all four CD4+ subsets, TCRB CDR3 length was moderately but significantly shorter in type 1 diabetes patients. The naive, central memory and regulatory TCRB repertoires appeared to resemble one another more closely among patients than among healthy donors. At VDJ recombination sites, type 1 diabetes patients had fewer insertions and more deleted nucleotides, which implies abnormalities in thymic rearrangement. Because small numbers of individuals were included in the HLA sub-analyses, any influence of HLA type on TCRB rearrangement was left unresolved. Shorter templates might be favored by PCR, yet because patient and control samples were amplified and corrected together, any such skew would affect both groups equally.

Comments on this clone: It has no known antigen specificity. No much larger clone exists at a distance of one base, and base qualities are not known.

The CDR3, from cysteine to phenylalanine, totals 14 residues. Only the CDR3 portion is preserved as DNA: 42 bases, with reading frame beginning at the first base. As encoded in the germline V gene, CDR1 is SGHTA while CDR2 is FQGNSA. V and J lose 3 bases and 2 bases, and a span of 10 bases separates them. Each donor gave one peripheral blood draw, approximately 0.11 L on average, collected into heparinised tubes. A BD FACSAria II was used to sort naive, central memory, regulatory and stem cell-like memory CD4+ T cells with a panel that included CD45RO, CCR7, CD25, CD127, CD95 and CD27. All sorted populations exceeded 95% purity. Right away, PBMCs were isolated by Lymphoprep density gradient centrifugation and were stained directly, with no culture step. To minimize batch effects, samples were stained and sorted in pairs, one healthy donor with one patient per experiment. All of the isolated RNA was reverse transcribed with the High Capacity cDNA Reverse Transcription Kit, so expressed TCRB transcripts were sequenced. Deep immunoSEQ sequencing was performed on naive, central memory and regulatory T cell samples, with an average of around 3.5 million total reads per sample. Sorted cells were lysed in RLT buffer and RNA was extracted with DNase-treated RNeasy Micro or Mini kits, depending on cell number. Each cell subset was processed separately to prevent cross-contamination, with patient and healthy donor samples processed together. Using the immunoSEQ multiplex PCR, TCRB sequences were amplified from cDNA into 87-bp fragments spanning the CDR3 region. The amplicons were sequenced using the Illumina HiSeq platform. In the source study's methods: Synthetic template baselines were used to correct PCR bias computationally, reads within Hamming distance 2 were collapsed together, and singletons that could not be merged were discarded. Reads were aligned against IMGT to assign V, D and J genes, CDR3 length and insertions or deletions at six rearrangement sites. Within each subset, clonotype counts were normalized to the number of sorted cells before true diversity and Gini coefficients were calculated with the tcR R package. The overlap coefficient, calculated on TCRB nucleotide sequences, was used to measure repertoire sharing. Out-of-frame TCRB sequences from naive cells were analyzed to stand in for the pre-selection repertoire. TCRdb's version of the immuneACCESS table is confined to in-frame rearrangements and falls short of the full clone set. An unresolved V gene accounts for under half of the shortfall where checked; the remainder is of unknown origin. V, J and clone size were drawn from that table, and D and trimming were deduced from the DNA. This sample holds 900,000 or so clones; roughly 15% were observed only once. About 0.02% of the sample belongs to the ten largest clones.

The sample consisted of naive CD4+ T cells from blood. This specimen's cell subset or site label, interpreted: true naive CD4+ T cells. The receptor's source is a young woman in good health. The rearrangement joined TRBV7-2 to TRBJ1-2; a tentative D match to TRBD1 spans 5 bases. Read as DNA, the sequence is TGTGCCAGCAGCTTGGACACGTACAACTATGGCTACACCTTC. Translation gives CASSLDTYNYGYTF.